The T cell receptor beta chain described here comes from a study of beta chain features in type 1 diabetes. Findings and caveats of the study: A cDNA-based sequencing approach could over-represent cells with high TCR expression. TCRB repertoires of naive, central memory and Treg cells appeared more similar among patients than among healthy donors.

The CDR3 is 14 amino acids. V shed 5 bases, J shed 0 bases, and the junction held 6 bases outside the gene matches. The germline gives CDR1 GTSNPN, CDR2 SVGIG (reference sequence). TCRB transcripts that were expressed got sequenced, as all of the isolated RNA had been reverse transcribed. The method was immunoSEQ multiplex PCR; TCRdb's version includes in-frame clones alone and lacks a portion of them. The sample has approximately 380,000 clones; roughly 16% are singletons. Of note for this clone: The antigen remains undetermined.

The chain carries TRBV30 and TRBJ1-2; the match to TRBD1 covers 7 bases. This clonotype was sampled from a woman under 30 in good health. Input material: naive CD4+ T cells from blood. CDR3 coding DNA: TGTGCCTGGTTACAGGGGTCAACTAACTATGGCTACACCTTC. It encodes CAWLQGSTNYGYTF.